The clone carrying this T cell receptor (beta chain) was recorded at least ten times. This sample is part of a study of molecular identifiers for immune sequencing clone quantification. Turning to the study itself: Replicate experiments divided RNA from 20,000 or 100,000 naive CD8 cells into five parts and sequenced four.

Germline V lookup: CDR1 DFQATT, CDR2 SNEGSKA (reference sequence). This CDR3 has 14 amino acids. V was trimmed by 0 bases and J by 0 bases, leaving 8 bases between them. Each CDR3 protein gets one entry after TCRdb re-called the PCR reads with MiXCR. The top ten hold about 0.8% of the sample, which has approximately 500,000 distinct CDR3 sequences, over 20% seen once. The chain recombines TRBV20-1 with TRBJ1-1, with D uncertain. The sequencing sample was made of naive CD8+ T cells from blood, with Jurkat cell RNA spiked in. Subset: FACS-sorted CD8+CD4-CCR7+CD45RA+ naive T cells. The sequence derives from a human donor in good health. Some libraries in this study had Jurkat cell RNA spiked in. The CDR3 loop reads CSARDLKVNTEAFF. As DNA, the CDR3 is TGCAGTGCTAGAGATCTTAAGGTGAACACTGAAGCTTTCTTT.